This T cell receptor (beta chain) was identified in a study of identical twins. Study-wide findings and caveats: Fewer insertions characterized abundant cord blood beta clonotypes, whereas memory repertoires showed none. Where out-of-frame alpha sequences were twin-shared, they showed excess low generation probability.

Each cDNA held unique molecular identifiers, and template switching gave it a universal primer site. TCRdb re-derived calls from the 5' RACE reads in MiXCR, one entry per CDR3 protein. The table includes around 490,000 distinct CDR3 sequences, roughly 13% detected once. This clonotype was seen only a few times. The antigen is not known. The sample was also linked to a second study, of yellow fever vaccine responses in identical twins.

Sequencing used CD4+ T cells sorted from blood. The source of this sequence is a woman in her late teens or twenties in good health.

The CDR3 is CATSAPLSETQYF. For the CDR3, the DNA is TGTGCCACCAGTGCCCCCTTGTCAGAGACCCAGTACTTC. The chain has TRBV24-1 and TRBJ2-5, with no clear D. The V gene's germline CDR1 is KGHDR and CDR2 SFDVKD. V lost 5 bases and J lost 4, with 10 bases in between. CDR3 size: 13 residues.